The clone carrying this T cell receptor (beta chain) appeared many times. Antigen: not known. RNA was extracted from 2 to 3 ml of whole blood of healthy adults. Cells were not sorted; total RNA input targeted about 1 to 1000 ng. The data are from a study of naive and memory T cell subsets. Regarding the study as a whole: The RNA method is potentially sensitive to activation and differentiation changes.

Trimming cost V 7 bases and J 4 bases, with 10 bases left between them. This CDR3 comprises 13 residues. For blood and skin samples, reverse transcription used TCR alpha and beta constant primers. Amplification of ligated cDNA took four PCR rounds with SP2 and nested alpha and beta constant primers. Each CDR3 protein gets one entry after TCRdb re-called the 5' RACE reads with MiXCR. The top ten clones hold 7% to 9.5% of a sample with tens of thousands of distinct CDR3 sequences, 4% to 4.5% of them seen once. The source of this sequence is a male donor in good health. J is TRBJ2-2 and V is TRBV12-3 or TRBV12-4; D gene ambiguous. CDR3 nucleotide sequence: TGTGCCAGCACTTCCACCTCCACCGGGGAGCTGTTTTTT. Protein: CASTSTSTGELFF.